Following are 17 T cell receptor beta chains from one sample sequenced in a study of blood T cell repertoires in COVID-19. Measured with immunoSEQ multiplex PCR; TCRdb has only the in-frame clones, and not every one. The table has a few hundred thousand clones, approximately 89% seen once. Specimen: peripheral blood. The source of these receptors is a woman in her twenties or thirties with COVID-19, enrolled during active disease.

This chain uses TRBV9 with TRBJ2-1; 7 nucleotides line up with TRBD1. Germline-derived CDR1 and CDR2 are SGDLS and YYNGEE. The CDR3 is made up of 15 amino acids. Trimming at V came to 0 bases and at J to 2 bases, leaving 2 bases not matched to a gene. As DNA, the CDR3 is TGTGCCAGCAGCGTAGGACAGGGAGCCTACAATGAGCAGTTCTTC. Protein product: CASSVGQGAYNEQFF.

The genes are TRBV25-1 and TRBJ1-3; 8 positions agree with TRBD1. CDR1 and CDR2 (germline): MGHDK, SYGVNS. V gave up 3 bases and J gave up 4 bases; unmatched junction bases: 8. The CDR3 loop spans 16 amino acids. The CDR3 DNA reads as TGTGCCAGCAGTGATCTTCGGGGGGACAGGGGAAACACCATATATTTT. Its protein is CASSDLRGDRGNTIYF.

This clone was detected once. Here the CDR3 reads CASRLTGDGYTF. DNA of the CDR3: TGTGCCAGCAGGCTGACAGGGGATGGCTACACCTTC. The rearrangement uses TRBV2 and TRBJ1-2, with TRBD1 identical over 8 bases. The germline V gene has CDR1 SNHLY and CDR2 FYNNEI. This CDR3 comprises 12 residues. Trimming removed 6 bases from V and 6 bases from J; junction bases left unmatched: 3.

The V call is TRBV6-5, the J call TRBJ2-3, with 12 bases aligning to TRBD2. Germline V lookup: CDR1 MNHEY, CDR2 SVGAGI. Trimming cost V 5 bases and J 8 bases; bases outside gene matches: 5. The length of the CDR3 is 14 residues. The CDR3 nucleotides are TGTGCCAGCAGTAGACTAGCGGGGGAGGGTACGCAGTATTTT. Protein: CASSRLAGEGTQYF.

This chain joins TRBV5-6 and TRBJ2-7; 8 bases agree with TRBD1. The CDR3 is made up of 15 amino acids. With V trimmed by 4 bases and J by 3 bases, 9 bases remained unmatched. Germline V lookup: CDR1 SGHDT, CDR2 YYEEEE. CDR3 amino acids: CASSPPGGQDYEQYF. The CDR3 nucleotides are TGTGCCAGCAGCCCCCCAGGGGGCCAGGACTACGAGCAGTACTTC.

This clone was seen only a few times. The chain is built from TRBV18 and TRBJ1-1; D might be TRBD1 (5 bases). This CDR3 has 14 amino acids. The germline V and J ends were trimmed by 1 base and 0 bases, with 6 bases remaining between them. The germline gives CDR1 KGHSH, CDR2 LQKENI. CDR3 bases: TGTGCCAGCTCACCACAGGGGCTGAACACTGAAGCTTTCTTT. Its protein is CASSPQGLNTEAFF. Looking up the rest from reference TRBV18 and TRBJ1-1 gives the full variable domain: NAGVMQNPRHLVRRRGQEARLRCSPMKGHSHVYWYRQLPEEGLKFMVYLQKENIIDESGMPKERFSAEFPKEGPSILRIQQVVRGDSAAYFCASSPQGLNTEAFFGQGTRLTVV.

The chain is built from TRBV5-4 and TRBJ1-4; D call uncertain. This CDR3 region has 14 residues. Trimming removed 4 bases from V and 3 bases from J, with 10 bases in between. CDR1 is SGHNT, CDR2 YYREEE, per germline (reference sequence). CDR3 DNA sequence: TGTGCCAGCAGCATGGGAGGGCCTAATGAAAAACTGTTTTTT. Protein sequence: CASSMGGPNEKLFF.

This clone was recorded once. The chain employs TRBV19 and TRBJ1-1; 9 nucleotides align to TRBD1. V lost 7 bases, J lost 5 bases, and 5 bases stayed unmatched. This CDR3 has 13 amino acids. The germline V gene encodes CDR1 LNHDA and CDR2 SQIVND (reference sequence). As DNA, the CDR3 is TGTGCCAGTATGGTGACAGGGGGTACTGAAGCTTTCTTT. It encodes CASMVTGGTEAFF.

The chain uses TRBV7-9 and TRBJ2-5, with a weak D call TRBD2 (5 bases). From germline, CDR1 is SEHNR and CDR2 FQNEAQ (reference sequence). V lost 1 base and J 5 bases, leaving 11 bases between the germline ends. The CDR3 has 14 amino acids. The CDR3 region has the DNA TGTGCCAGCAGCTTAGTTGCTAGCCGGGAGACCCAGTACTTC. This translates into CASSLVASRETQYF.

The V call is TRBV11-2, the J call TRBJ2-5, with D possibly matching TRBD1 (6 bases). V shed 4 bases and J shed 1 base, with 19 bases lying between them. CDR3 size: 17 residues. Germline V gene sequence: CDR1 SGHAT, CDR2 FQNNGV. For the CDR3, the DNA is TGTGCCAGCAGCTCAAGGCAGGGGCCCAGATTCCAAGAGACCCAGTACTTC. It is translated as CASSSRQGPRFQETQYF.

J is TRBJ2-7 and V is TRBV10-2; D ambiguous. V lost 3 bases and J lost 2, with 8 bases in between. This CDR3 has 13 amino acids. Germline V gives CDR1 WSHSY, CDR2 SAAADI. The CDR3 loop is CASSEESTYEQYF. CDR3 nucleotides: TGCGCCAGCAGTGAAGAGTCCACCTACGAGCAGTACTTC.

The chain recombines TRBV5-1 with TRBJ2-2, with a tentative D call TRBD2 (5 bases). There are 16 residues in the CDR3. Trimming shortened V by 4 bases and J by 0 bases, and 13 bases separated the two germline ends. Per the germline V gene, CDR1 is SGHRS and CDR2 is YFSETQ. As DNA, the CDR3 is TGCGCCAGCAGCCGTTCGGCGGGTTCGAACACCGGGGAGCTGTTTTTT. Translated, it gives CASSRSAGSNTGELFF.

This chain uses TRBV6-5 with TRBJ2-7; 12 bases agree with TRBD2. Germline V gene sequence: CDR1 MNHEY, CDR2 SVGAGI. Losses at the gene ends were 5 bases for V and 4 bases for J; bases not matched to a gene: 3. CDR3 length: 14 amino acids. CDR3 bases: TGTGCCAGCAGTCTGACTAGCGGGGGTTACGAGCAGTACGTC. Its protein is CASSLTSGGYEQYV.

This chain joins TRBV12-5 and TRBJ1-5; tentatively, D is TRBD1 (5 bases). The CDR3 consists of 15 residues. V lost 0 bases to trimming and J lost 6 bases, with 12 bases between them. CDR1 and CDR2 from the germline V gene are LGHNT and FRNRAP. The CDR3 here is CASGLVVGGGQPQHF. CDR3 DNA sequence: TGTGCTAGTGGTTTGGTCGTGGGGGGGGGTCAGCCCCAGCATTTT.

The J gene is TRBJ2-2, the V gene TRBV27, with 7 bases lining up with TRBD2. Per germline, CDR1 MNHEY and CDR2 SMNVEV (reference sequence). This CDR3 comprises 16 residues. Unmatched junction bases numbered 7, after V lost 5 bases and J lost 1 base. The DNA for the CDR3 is TGTGCCAGCAGTCCTAGGACTAGTCGGAACACCGGGGAGCTGTTTTTT. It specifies CASSPRTSRNTGELFF.

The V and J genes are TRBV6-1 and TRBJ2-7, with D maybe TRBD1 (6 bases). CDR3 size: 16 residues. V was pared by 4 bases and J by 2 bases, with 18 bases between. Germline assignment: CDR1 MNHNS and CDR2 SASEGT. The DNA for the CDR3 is TGTGCCAGCAGTGGATACAGGGAGTGGGCCGCCTACGAGCAGTACTTC. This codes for CASSGYREWAAYEQYF.

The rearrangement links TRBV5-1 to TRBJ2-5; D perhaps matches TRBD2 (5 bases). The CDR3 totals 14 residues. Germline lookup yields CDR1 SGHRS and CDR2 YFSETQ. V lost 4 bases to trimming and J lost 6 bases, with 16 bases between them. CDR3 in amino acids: CASSPTSATQTQYF. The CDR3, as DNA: TGCGCCAGCAGCCCCACTAGTGCTACCCAGACCCAGTACTTC.